Below are 3 T cell receptor beta chains sequenced from a single sample in a study of T cells in Graves' hyperthyroidism and ophthalmopathy. RNA transcripts gave rise to amplified TCR beta CDR3 regions. The HTBI primer set drove a first-round RT-PCR of the TCR CDR3. TCRdb ran MiXCR on the multiplex PCR reads and lists one entry per CDR3 protein. Of about 370,000 distinct CDR3 sequences in the sample, approximately 16% were seen once. The sample comprised blood. The origin of the receptors is a woman in her sixties or seventies with Graves' ophthalmopathy.

This clonotype was counted only a few times. In DNA form, the CDR3 reads TGCGCCAGCCGAACAGGGTTAGGTATGGGTGCGGAAAAACTGTTTTTT. This translates into CASRTGLGMGAEKLFF. The chain employs TRBV5-1 and TRBJ1-4; tentatively, D is TRBD1 (6 bases). This CDR3 has 16 residues. V lost 7 bases and J 8 bases, leaving 24 bases between the germline ends. Germline V CDR1 and CDR2: SGHRS, YFSETQ.

The chain uses TRBV5-1 and TRBJ2-1, with 9 bases matching TRBD2. Per germline, CDR1 SGHRS and CDR2 YFSETQ. The ends lost 0 bases at V and 6 bases at J; junction bases unmatched: 4. CDR3 length: 15 amino acids. CDR3 sequence: CASSLGLAGSNEQFF. Here the CDR3 DNA reads TGCGCCAGCAGCTTGGGGCTAGCGGGGAGCAATGAGCAGTTCTTC.

This clonotype was picked up many times. The chain uses TRBV12-3 or TRBV12-4 and TRBJ2-3, with TRBD2 as a possible D gene (6 bases). Trimming stripped 3 bases from V and 2 bases from J, with 9 bases between. CDR3 size: 14 residues. The CDR3 DNA reads TGTGCCAGCAGTTTTGGGGGGAACACAGATACGCAGTATTTT. It codes for CASSFGGNTDTQYF.